What follows are 27 T cell receptor beta chains derived from one specimen sequenced in a study of cytomegalovirus exposure and HLA in healthy donors. A multiplex PCR was run with 60 Vbeta primers and 13 Jbeta primers. Clones were read by immunoSEQ multiplex PCR, and TCRdb kept only the in-frame ones, dropping some. The sample carries roughly 200,000 clones, 77% recorded once. The sequenced sample was PBMCs. The receptor set was obtained from a woman aged 60-75 years in good health and CMV-seropositive.

The CDR3 DNA reads TGTGCCAGCAGTGAAGATCGGACAGGTAACACGAGGGAGCTGTTTTTT. It yields the protein CASSEDRTGNTRELFF. The V call is TRBV6-1, the J call TRBJ2-2; 7 nucleotides align to TRBD1. The CDR3 loop spans 16 amino acids. The germline V gene encodes CDR1 MNHNS and CDR2 SASEGT. V was clipped by 1 base and J by 9 bases; unmatched bases: 11.

V gene TRBV6-5 combines with J gene TRBJ1-6, with D perhaps TRBD1 (6 bases). CDR1 is MNHEY, CDR2 SVGAGI, per germline. This CDR3 contains 15 residues. The V and J ends lost 11 bases and 7 bases respectively, with 21 bases between them. CDR3 protein: CASREGGKTNSPLHF. Written as DNA, the CDR3 is TGTGCCTCCCGGGAAGGGGGAAAAACAAATTCACCCCTCCACTTT.

This clone has a single count. This sequence joins TRBV9 and TRBJ2-1, with TRBD1 identical over 7 bases. Losses at the gene ends were 4 bases for V and 6 bases for J; bases not matched to a gene: 13. This CDR3 is 16 amino acids long. Looked up from germline, CDR1 is SGDLS and CDR2 is YYNGEE. This CDR3 is CASSNRQGGPSNEQFF. The CDR3 nucleotides are TGTGCCAGCAGCAACCGACAGGGCGGACCCTCCAATGAGCAGTTCTTC.

The CDR3 DNA sequence: TGTGCCAGCAGCATCCTGGCCAGGCGGGGGACAGATACGCAGTATTTT. It translates to CASSILARRGTDTQYF. The V call is TRBV5-5, the J call TRBJ2-3, with 7 bases that match TRBD2. J gave up 3 bases and V 4 bases, and 11 bases lay outside the gene matches. The CDR3 loop spans 16 amino acids. CDR1 and CDR2 from the germline V gene are SGHKS and YYEKEE (reference sequence). The full variable domain, rest sourced from reference TRBV5-5 and TRBJ2-3, is DAGVTQSPTHLIKTRGQQVTLRCSPISGHKSVSWYQQVLGQGPQFIFQYYEKEERGRGNFPDRFSARQFPNYSSELNVNALLLGDSALYLCASSILARRGTDTQYFGPGTRLTVL.

The chain carries TRBV7-3 and TRBJ1-1; D remains ambiguous. The germline V gene encodes CDR1 SGHTA and CDR2 FQGTGA. CDR3 length: 16 residues. V dropped 0 bases and J dropped 0 bases, with 11 bases sitting between them. CDR3 residues: CASSLTRGGLNTEAFF. CDR3 nucleotides: TGTGCCAGCAGCTTAACTCGGGGAGGGCTGAACACTGAAGCTTTCTTT.

V gene TRBV25-1 combines with J gene TRBJ2-3; 8 bases agree with TRBD2. J was trimmed by 3 bases and V by 5 bases; bases with no gene match: 4. Germline V gene sequence: CDR1 MGHDK, CDR2 SYGVNS. The CDR3 extends over 14 amino acids. This CDR3 reads CASSHAGGTDTQYF. In DNA, the CDR3 is TGTGCCAGCAGTCATGCGGGAGGAACAGATACGCAGTATTTT.

This rearrangement joins TRBV7-9 to TRBJ2-7; D gene uncertain. CDR3 length equals 11 residues. Germline-derived CDR1 and CDR2 are SEHNR and FQNEAQ (reference sequence). The V gene lost 7 bases and the J gene lost 2 bases, with 6 bases spanning the gap. Here the CDR3 DNA reads TGTGCCAGCACGTCCGCCTACGAGCAGTACTTC. It codes for CASTSAYEQYF.

The V and J genes are TRBV4-1 and TRBJ2-7, with TRBD1 matching over 8 bases. V lost 1 base to trimming and J lost 7 bases; unmatched junction nucleotides: 9. Germline V gene sequence: CDR1 MGHRA, CDR2 YSYEKL. This CDR3 is 15 amino acids long. The CDR3 coding sequence is TGCGCCAGCAGCCAAGTGGGACAGGCCGATCGAGAGCAGTACTTC. Encoded protein: CASSQVGQADREQYF.

This chain joins TRBV28 and TRBJ1-5; no definite D call. The length of the CDR3 is 12 residues. Germline V gene sequence: CDR1 MDHEN, CDR2 SYDVKM. The germline V and J ends were trimmed by 2 bases and 6 bases, with 5 bases remaining between them. The CDR3 region has the DNA TGTGCCAGCAGTTTAAGCGGTCAGCCCCAGCATTTT. Translating gives CASSLSGQPQHF.

V is TRBV6-5 and J is TRBJ2-3, with 7 bases that match TRBD1. V dropped 2 bases and J dropped 6; count of bases not matched to a gene: 2. Germline V lookup: CDR1 MNHEY, CDR2 SVGAGI. The CDR3 extends over 13 amino acids. The CDR3 nucleotides are TGTGCCAGCAGTTACGACAGGGCTGATACGCAGTATTTT. Translation: CASSYDRADTQYF.

The chain uses TRBV9 and TRBJ2-3; 9 positions agree with TRBD2. CDR3 length: 16 residues. J gave up 5 bases and V 3 bases, and 10 bases lay outside the gene matches. From germline, CDR1 is SGDLS and CDR2 YYNGEE. This CDR3 reads CASSADIAGVVDTQYF. CDR3 nucleotide sequence: TGTGCCAGCAGCGCTGATATAGCGGGAGTTGTAGATACGCAGTATTTT.

This chain uses TRBV5-1 with TRBJ2-7; 8 positions match TRBD2. There are 14 residues in the CDR3. CDR1 and CDR2 (germline): SGHRS, YFSETQ. Losses at the gene ends were 1 base for V and 0 bases for J; bases not matched to a gene: 0. CDR3 bases: TGCGCCAGCAGCTTGACTAGCGGCTCCTACGAGCAGTACTTC. This gives the protein CASSLTSGSYEQYF.

The CDR3 region is CASSLGYYEQYF. The CDR3 DNA follows: TGTGCCAGCAGCTTGGGTTACTACGAGCAGTACTTC. The V gene is TRBV5-8, the J gene TRBJ2-7; D remains ambiguous. Trimming left V 0 bases short and J 3 bases short, with 4 bases between. The CDR3 runs to 12 residues. Germline V lookup: CDR1 SGHTS, CDR2 YDEGEE.

This chain joins TRBV5-1 and TRBJ2-3; the D gene is possibly TRBD1 (6 bases). The CDR3 covers 13 residues. Germline CDR1 reads SGHRS; CDR2 reads YFSETQ. The V and J ends lost 3 bases and 5 bases respectively, with 10 bases between them. In nucleotides, the CDR3 is TGCGCCAGCAGCTGGGACATTCAAGATACGCAGTATTTT. Protein sequence: CASSWDIQDTQYF. Combining the CDR3 with reference TRBV5-1 and TRBJ2-3 gives the whole variable domain KAGVTQTPRYLIKTRGQQVTLSCSPISGHRSVSWYQQTPGQGLQFLFEYFSETQRNKGNFPGRFSGRQFSNSRSEMNVSTLELGDSALYLCASSWDIQDTQYFGPGTRLTVL.

J is TRBJ2-7 and V is TRBV28; 7 nucleotides match TRBD1. The V segment lost 5 bases and the J segment 4 bases; nucleotides outside the gene matches: 8. The germline gives CDR1 MDHEN, CDR2 SYDVKM. This CDR3 is 14 amino acids long. This CDR3 is CASSVTGFQYEQYF. Here the CDR3 DNA reads TGTGCCAGCAGTGTGACAGGGTTTCAGTACGAGCAGTACTTC.

This sequence joins TRBV28 and TRBJ1-2; tentative D call: TRBD1 (5 bases). The CDR3 runs to 13 residues. Germline CDR1 reads MDHEN; CDR2 reads SYDVKM. The V end lost 5 bases, the J end lost 5 bases, and 12 bases lay between the germline ends. CDR3 DNA: TGTGCCAGCAGTCGTAGGGGTTGGTATGGCTACACCTTC. Residues: CASSRRGWYGYTF.

V gene TRBV6-1 combines with J gene TRBJ2-3, with 7 bases identical to TRBD1. CDR3 size: 16 residues. J gave up 0 bases and V 1 base, and 4 bases lay outside the gene matches. Germline-derived CDR1 and CDR2 are MNHNS and SASEGT. CDR3 in amino acids: CASSEDRGFSTDTQYF. In DNA form, the CDR3 reads TGTGCCAGCAGTGAAGACAGGGGATTTAGCACAGATACGCAGTATTTT.

The chain uses TRBV5-1 and TRBJ2-1, with 8 bases fitting TRBD2. V lost 4 bases and J lost 6; bases outside the gene matches: 12. The length of the CDR3 is 16 residues. The germline V gene has CDR1 SGHRS and CDR2 YFSETQ. CDR3 in amino acids: CASSPRGLAGFNEQFF. The CDR3 DNA is TGCGCCAGCAGCCCGCGGGGTCTAGCGGGTTTCAATGAGCAGTTCTTC.

The V and J genes are TRBV30 and TRBJ1-5, with 7 bases identical to TRBD1. The CDR3 is 16 residues long. Germline V gene lookup returns CDR1 GTSNPN and CDR2 SVGIG (reference sequence). Trimming at V came to 2 bases and at J to 0 bases, leaving 7 bases not matched to a gene. The CDR3: CAWSLETGRSNQPQHF. The CDR3 region has the DNA TGTGCCTGGAGTCTTGAGACAGGGCGTAGCAATCAGCCCCAGCATTTT. The full variable domain, completed using reference TRBV30 and TRBJ1-5, is SQTIHQWPATLVQPVGSPLSLECTVEGTSNPNLYWYRQAAGRGLQLLFYSVGIGQISSEVPQNLSASRPQDRQFILSSKKLLLSDSGFYLCAWSLETGRSNQPQHFGDGTRLSIL.

The chain is built from TRBV6-1 and TRBJ2-7, with TRBD1 matching 10 bases. Germline values: CDR1 MNHNS, CDR2 SASEGT. This CDR3 comprises 15 residues. The V and J ends lost 7 bases and 6 bases, in that order; junction bases with no gene match: 12. The DNA of the CDR3 is TGTGCCAGCACCGACGGGGGACAGGGGACTCGCGAGCAGTACTTC. Translated: CASTDGGQGTREQYF.

In the case of this clone: Additional DNA sequences in this sample encode the identical CDR3. The chain is built from TRBV5-1 and TRBJ2-3; D remains unclear. The V gene's germline CDR1 is SGHRS and CDR2 YFSETQ. The CDR3 is 12 residues long. The ends were cut back, 2 bases at V and 2 bases at J, with 3 bases in the middle. The chain's CDR3 is CASSFNTDTQYF. The DNA for the CDR3 is TGCGCCAGCAGCTTCAACACAGATACGCAGTATTTT.

The chain combines TRBV7-2 with TRBJ2-3; 8 nucleotides match TRBD2. This CDR3 has 15 amino acids. J was trimmed by 1 base and V by 3 bases; bases with no gene match: 3. Germline CDR1 reads SGHTA; CDR2 reads FQGNSA. This chain's CDR3 is CASSFSGVGTDTQYF. CDR3 bases: TGTGCCAGCAGCTTTAGCGGGGTGGGCACAGATACGCAGTATTTT.

The rearrangement joins TRBV13 to TRBJ1-5; TRBD1 agrees at 9 bases. Per germline, CDR1 PRHDT and CDR2 FYEKMQ (reference sequence). This CDR3 has 16 residues. V was pared by 5 bases and J by 2 bases, with 7 bases of the junction left unmatched. The CDR3 DNA follows: TGTGCCAGCAGCCGTAGGACAGGGGAGCGCAATCAGCCCCAGCATTTT. Translation: CASSRRTGERNQPQHF.

This sequence joins TRBV6-5 and TRBJ2-7; 7 nucleotides line up with TRBD1. J lost 1 base, V lost 6 bases, and 6 bases had no gene match. The germline CDR1 and CDR2 sequences are MNHEY and SVGAGI. This CDR3 has 14 amino acids. The CDR3 DNA reads as TGTGCCAGCAGCAACCGGGACAGATCCTACGAGCAGTACTTC. This translates into CASSNRDRSYEQYF.

Only one count was recorded for this clone. The chain carries TRBV29-1 and TRBJ2-1; 7 bases are shared with TRBD2. Germline loops: CDR1 SQVTM, CDR2 ANQGSEA. J gave up 2 bases and V 2 bases, and 3 bases lay outside the gene matches. CDR3 length: 14 amino acids. The CDR3 loop is CSVERGGAYNEQFF. The CDR3 nucleotides read TGCAGCGTTGAACGGGGAGGGGCCTACAATGAGCAGTTCTTC.

V is TRBV5-1 and J is TRBJ2-7; 12 nucleotides line up with TRBD1. CDR1 SGHRS and CDR2 YFSETQ come from the germline V gene. V lost 4 bases, J lost 1 base, and 6 bases stayed unmatched. There are 16 residues in the CDR3. CDR3 protein: CASSPGQGAGSYEQYF. The CDR3, as DNA: TGCGCCAGCAGCCCGGGACAGGGGGCTGGGTCCTACGAGCAGTACTTC. Full variable domain (remainder filled in from reference TRBV5-1 and TRBJ2-7): KAGVTQTPRYLIKTRGQQVTLSCSPISGHRSVSWYQQTPGQGLQFLFEYFSETQRNKGNFPGRFSGRQFSNSRSEMNVSTLELGDSALYLCASSPGQGAGSYEQYFGPGTRLTVT.

This clone appeared a few times. The rearrangement uses TRBV28 and TRBJ1-3, with 10 bases matching TRBD1. CDR1 and CDR2 (germline): MDHEN, SYDVKM. This CDR3 has 16 amino acids. Germline trimming cut 5 bases from V and 4 bases from J; bases unmatched to any gene: 8. The CDR3 region is CASSIPGQGRGNTIYF. CDR3 in DNA: TGTGCCAGCAGTATACCGGGACAGGGGAGAGGAAACACCATATATTTT.